This T cell receptor (beta chain) was recorded in a study of shared clonotypes between healthy human individuals. General observations from the study: The study sampled only blood, and tissue repertoires likely differ.

Clones were sequenced by immunoSEQ multiplex PCR, and TCRdb holds only the in-frame ones, with some missing. The sample has a few million clones, around 93% seen once. Per germline, CDR1 GTSNPN and CDR2 SVGIG (reference sequence). There are 13 residues in the CDR3. V was cut by 0 bases and J by 7 bases, with 10 bases left in between. Details on this clone: Its antigen is currently unknown.

This clonotype was sampled from a young man in good health. Some clones in this sample may be carry-over from other donors' samples. The V and J genes are TRBV30 and TRBJ1-3; maybe TRBD1 (5 bases). The sequenced material came from naive CD4+ T cells from PBMCs. As to subset: CD45RA+ positively selected. CDR3 DNA: TGTGCCTGGAGTGTTGGGGGGTCGAACACCATATATTTT. Amino acid sequence: CAWSVGGSNTIYF.